This T cell receptor beta chain comes out of a study of T cell responses to AZD1222 COVID-19 vaccine. Study-wide results and limits: Variant regions that are unmutated are reportedly the target of nearly half of spike-specific TCRs. Researchers took repertoire samples only after the peak T cell response had come. Spike-specific TCR breadth rose after two AZD1222 doses, and depth rose as well. White British people made up most donors, females outnumbered males, and clonal diversity was possibly underestimated.

This CDR3 is 15 amino acids long. V gave up 4 bases and J gave up 2 bases, with 13 bases separating them. Looked up from germline, CDR1 is SGHTS and CDR2 is YDEGEE. Generated by immunoSEQ multiplex PCR, the TCRdb table keeps only in-frame clones and is missing some. The sample yields some 140,000 clones, over 90% seen once. A remark on this clone: Its antigen is as yet unknown.

The chain links TRBV5-8 to TRBJ2-1; possible D gene TRBD1, 6 bases. The sample here was peripheral blood, taken on day 0 of AZD1222 vaccination. This TCR was recovered from an adult in good health. The chain's CDR3 is CASSHWTVAYNEQFF. CDR3 DNA: TGTGCCAGCAGCCATTGGACAGTAGCCTACAATGAGCAGTTCTTC. The full variable domain, with the rest looked up from reference TRBV5-8 and TRBJ2-1, is EAGVTQSPTHLIKTRGQQATLRCSPISGHTSVYWYQQALGLGLQFLLWYDEGEERNRGNFPPRFSGRQFPNYSSELNVNALELEDSALYLCASSHWTVAYNEQFFGPGTRLTVL.